This T cell receptor beta chain was sequenced for a study of blood T cell repertoires in COVID-19. Overall study: Specimens from acute and convalescent COVID-19 originated in the United States, Italy and Spain.

Germline loops: CDR1 MGHRA, CDR2 YSYEKL. V was clipped by 4 bases and J by 2 bases; unmatched bases: 8. This CDR3 region has 16 residues. Original handling: Amplification of reference gene primers provided the estimated nucleated cell counts. Repertoires were generated with immunoSEQ multiplex PCR, while TCRdb's copy carries only in-frame clones and drops some. The V and J calls and clone size were taken over from that table, and D and trimming were inferred from the DNA. There are approximately 170,000 clones in the sample; 75% to 85% occur only once, and 11% lies in the top ten. The receptor was derived from a human donor in a cohort sampled during active COVID-19. The rearrangement uses TRBV4-1 and TRBJ2-3, with 8 positions matching TRBD2. Sequenced input: peripheral blood. CDR3 sequence: CASSRESGGATDTQYF. CDR3 DNA sequence: TGCGCCAGCAGCCGGGAAAGCGGGGGAGCCACAGATACGCAGTATTTT.